There are a few counts of the clone carrying this T cell receptor beta chain. Its antigen is still unknown. The sample is drawn from a study of T-cell memory formation after mild COVID-19. A 5'RACE reaction primed in the constant segment made cDNA libraries of TCR alpha and TCR beta, and these carried sample barcodes and UMIs. TCRdb reprocessed the 5' RACE reads via MiXCR and lists one record per CDR3 protein. The data contain about 120,000 distinct CDR3 sequences, about a sixth of them singletons. V was trimmed by 1 base and J by 3 bases, leaving 9 bases between them. Germline V lookup: CDR1 SEHNR, CDR2 FQNEAQ (reference sequence). The CDR3 covers 15 residues. Regarding the study as a whole: Some SARS-CoV-2-responding clones were already detected in memory before infection. Day 15 to 85 contracting clones showed balanced CD4/CD8; day 15 to 37 expanders favored CD4+. The main location of contracting CD4+ clones was CM and EM, and that of contracting CD8+ clones was EMRA.

The genes are TRBV7-9 and TRBJ1-4; D unresolved. The sequence came from an adult woman who had mild COVID-19 (a few samples of this study predate the infection). Cell type and time point are not known. The sequenced material came from PBMCs or a T cell subset sorted from them (not recorded which). In nucleotides, the CDR3 is TGTGCCAGCAGCTTAGGCCTCCCCCCTAATGAAAAACTGTTTTTT. This sequence encodes CASSLGLPPNEKLFF.